The rows below give T cell receptor beta chains drawn from one sample of a study of control samples from healthy donors and cancer patients. Profiling relied on immunoSEQ multiplex PCR, and the TCRdb table lists in-frame clones only, not all of them. The sample includes more than 95,000 clones, roughly 90% of them seen just once. The material sequenced was PBMCs. The receptors stem from a man aged 55-75 years with lung cancer. The CDR3 runs from the conserved cysteine through the conserved F or W. The order of the fields is J gene, clone size, D gene, V gene, CDR3 protein, CDR3 DNA. A D gene is named only where the DNA matches it firmly. Size tells how often a clone was seen (once, few, many) or the class of an expanded clone, and some rows leave it out.

j_call: TRBJ2-4
clone_size: -
d_call: -
v_call: TRBV18
cdr3_aa: CASSPEGGAKNIQYF
cdr3_nt: TGTGCCAGCTCTCCTGAAGGGGGGGCCAAAAACATTCAGTACTTC

j_call: TRBJ2-2
clone_size: once
d_call: -
v_call: TRBV10-1
cdr3_aa: CASSTGTHTGELFF
cdr3_nt: TGCGCCAGCAGTACCGGGACCCACACCGGGGAGCTGTTTTTT

j_call: TRBJ2-4
clone_size: -
d_call: -
v_call: TRBV5-1
cdr3_aa: CASRGQPGNIQYF
cdr3_nt: TGCGCCAGCAGAGGGCAGCCTGGGAACATTCAGTACTTC

j_call: TRBJ2-7
clone_size: -
d_call: -
v_call: TRBV7-9
cdr3_aa: CASSLAGDPYEQYF
cdr3_nt: TGTGCCAGCAGCTTAGCAGGGGACCCCTACGAGCAGTACTTC

j_call: TRBJ2-7
clone_size: -
d_call: -
v_call: TRBV7-9
cdr3_aa: CASSLGGNSYEQYF
cdr3_nt: TGTGCCAGCAGCTTAGGGGGCAACTCCTACGAGCAGTACTTC

j_call: TRBJ1-4
clone_size: -
d_call: -
v_call: TRBV6-6
cdr3_aa: CASSGQSTNEKLFF
cdr3_nt: TGTGCCAGCTCTGGACAGTCAACTAATGAAAAACTGTTTTTT

j_call: TRBJ2-2
clone_size: -
d_call: TRBD1
v_call: TRBV10-1
cdr3_aa: CASSDDRAAGELFF
cdr3_nt: TGCGCCAGCAGTGATGACAGGGCGGCCGGGGAGCTGTTTTTT

j_call: TRBJ1-2
clone_size: -
d_call: TRBD1
v_call: TRBV6-6
cdr3_aa: CASSQYRGIDTF
cdr3_nt: TGTGCCAGCAGCCAATACAGGGGAATCGACACCTTC

j_call: TRBJ2-5
clone_size: -
d_call: -
v_call: TRBV6-5
cdr3_aa: CASSYGGPSFRETQYF
cdr3_nt: TGTGCCAGCAGTTACGGAGGTCCGTCCTTCCGAGAGACCCAGTACTTC

j_call: TRBJ1-4
clone_size: -
d_call: -
v_call: TRBV5-6
cdr3_aa: CASSGQVVPGEKLFF
cdr3_nt: TGTGCCAGCAGCGGACAAGTCGTCCCTGGGGAAAAACTGTTTTTT

j_call: TRBJ2-1
clone_size: -
d_call: TRBD2
v_call: TRBV3-1/TRBV3-2
cdr3_aa: CASSPSGGQQFF
cdr3_nt: TGTGCCAGCAGCCCAAGCGGGGGGCAGCAGTTCTTC

j_call: TRBJ1-1
clone_size: -
d_call: TRBD1
v_call: TRBV19
cdr3_aa: CASSIGGQANTEAFF
cdr3_nt: TGTGCCAGTAGTATAGGGGGACAGGCAAACACTGAAGCTTTCTTT

j_call: TRBJ1-1
clone_size: -
d_call: TRBD1
v_call: TRBV29-1
cdr3_aa: CSVSGQGFGTEAFF
cdr3_nt: TGCAGCGTCTCGGGACAGGGGTTTGGCACTGAAGCTTTCTTT

j_call: TRBJ1-4
clone_size: -
d_call: TRBD1
v_call: TRBV6-1
cdr3_aa: CASSGLGGQGNSEKLFF
cdr3_nt: TGTGCCAGCAGTGGCCTGGGGGGACAGGGAAATTCCGAAAAACTGTTTTTT

j_call: TRBJ2-1
clone_size: -
d_call: TRBD2
v_call: TRBV7-3
cdr3_aa: CASSLKVAGDHEQFF
cdr3_nt: TGTGCCAGCAGCTTAAAGGTAGCGGGGGACCATGAGCAGTTCTTC

j_call: TRBJ2-5
clone_size: -
d_call: TRBD1
v_call: TRBV24-1
cdr3_aa: CATSDFGTGQETQYF
cdr3_nt: TGTGCCACCAGTGATTTCGGGACAGGACAAGAGACCCAGTACTTC

j_call: TRBJ2-2
clone_size: few
d_call: -
v_call: TRBV6-5
cdr3_aa: CASSPRVPNTGELFF
cdr3_nt: TGTGCCAGCAGTCCTAGGGTACCGAACACCGGGGAGCTGTTTTTT

j_call: TRBJ1-4
clone_size: -
d_call: -
v_call: TRBV4-2
cdr3_aa: CASSQDMGGKLFF
cdr3_nt: TGTGCCAGCAGCCAAGATATGGGAGGAAAACTGTTTTTT

j_call: TRBJ2-1
clone_size: -
d_call: TRBD2
v_call: TRBV5-1
cdr3_aa: CASSILAGGSNEQFF
cdr3_nt: TGCGCCAGCAGCATACTAGCGGGGGGAAGTAATGAGCAGTTCTTC

j_call: TRBJ1-1
clone_size: -
d_call: TRBD1
v_call: TRBV11-3
cdr3_aa: CASSTGQGGTEAFF
cdr3_nt: TGTGCCAGCAGCACCGGACAGGGAGGGACTGAAGCTTTCTTT

j_call: TRBJ2-7
clone_size: -
d_call: -
v_call: TRBV18
cdr3_aa: CASSPAQGEYEQYF
cdr3_nt: TGTGCCAGCTCACCAGCGCAGGGCGAATACGAGCAGTACTTC

j_call: TRBJ1-5
clone_size: -
d_call: -
v_call: TRBV4-1
cdr3_aa: CASSQVDMGFNSNQPQHF
cdr3_nt: TGCGCCAGCAGCCAAGTTGATATGGGGTTTAATAGCAATCAGCCCCAGCATTTT

j_call: TRBJ2-4
clone_size: once
d_call: -
v_call: TRBV7-2
cdr3_aa: CASSRDLHTNIQYF
cdr3_nt: TGTGCCAGCAGCCGGGACCTCCACACAAACATTCAGTACTTC

j_call: TRBJ2-1
clone_size: -
d_call: TRBD1
v_call: TRBV7-3
cdr3_aa: CASSRDRSYNEQFF
cdr3_nt: TGTGCCAGCAGCCGGGACAGATCCTACAATGAGCAGTTCTTC

j_call: TRBJ2-6
clone_size: -
d_call: -
v_call: TRBV18
cdr3_aa: CASSPLEGVPLSGANVLTF
cdr3_nt: TGTGCCAGCTCTCCTCTGGAAGGGGTGCCCCTCTCTGGGGCCAACGTCCTGACTTTC

j_call: TRBJ1-4
clone_size: -
d_call: -
v_call: TRBV2
cdr3_aa: CASSMDGVNEKLFF
cdr3_nt: TGTGCCAGCAGTATGGACGGTGTCAATGAAAAACTGTTTTTT

j_call: TRBJ1-4
clone_size: -
d_call: TRBD1
v_call: TRBV29-1
cdr3_aa: CSAVQGPNEKLFF
cdr3_nt: TGCAGCGCCGTACAGGGGCCTAATGAAAAACTGTTTTTT

j_call: TRBJ2-2
clone_size: -
d_call: -
v_call: TRBV5-6
cdr3_aa: CASSPMVATNTGELFF
cdr3_nt: TGTGCCAGCAGCCCCATGGTTGCTACGAACACCGGGGAGCTGTTTTTT

j_call: TRBJ2-2
clone_size: -
d_call: TRBD1
v_call: TRBV9
cdr3_aa: CASSPSTGGARTGELFF
cdr3_nt: TGTGCCAGCAGCCCATCAACAGGGGGCGCGCGCACCGGGGAGCTGTTTTTT

j_call: TRBJ1-5
clone_size: -
d_call: -
v_call: TRBV18
cdr3_aa: CASSPPGTNSNQPQHF
cdr3_nt: TGTGCCAGCTCACCACCGGGAACGAACAGCAATCAGCCCCAGCATTTT

j_call: TRBJ1-1
clone_size: -
d_call: TRBD1
v_call: TRBV5-1
cdr3_aa: CASAEGRGPEAFF
cdr3_nt: TGCGCCAGCGCTGAAGGCAGGGGGCCTGAAGCTTTCTTT

j_call: TRBJ2-1
clone_size: -
d_call: -
v_call: TRBV27
cdr3_aa: CACSPRGRNEQFF
cdr3_nt: TGTGCCTGCTCCCCACGGGGGCGAAATGAGCAGTTCTTC

j_call: TRBJ2-3
clone_size: -
d_call: -
v_call: TRBV24-1
cdr3_aa: CATSDFLRGTDTQYF
cdr3_nt: TGTGCCACCAGTGATTTCCTTCGGGGGACAGATACGCAGTATTTT

j_call: TRBJ2-2
clone_size: once
d_call: TRBD1
v_call: TRBV24-1
cdr3_aa: CATSGSWTGKFAGELFF
cdr3_nt: TGTGCCACCAGTGGCTCCTGGACAGGGAAGTTTGCCGGGGAGCTGTTTTTT

j_call: TRBJ1-2
clone_size: -
d_call: -
v_call: TRBV27
cdr3_aa: CASSSGVGYTF
cdr3_nt: TGTGCCAGCAGTTCGGGGGTCGGCTACACCTTC

j_call: TRBJ1-4
clone_size: -
d_call: -
v_call: TRBV3-1/TRBV3-2
cdr3_aa: CASSQDSGWEKLFF
cdr3_nt: TGTGCCAGCAGCCAAGATTCGGGGTGGGAAAAACTGTTTTTT

j_call: TRBJ2-1
clone_size: once
d_call: -
v_call: TRBV27
cdr3_aa: CASSLSDGRATEQFF
cdr3_nt: TGTGCCAGCAGTTTATCGGACGGCAGGGCGACTGAGCAGTTCTTC

j_call: TRBJ2-7
clone_size: -
d_call: TRBD1
v_call: TRBV6-6
cdr3_aa: CASSYTGVGYEQYF
cdr3_nt: TGTGCCAGCAGCTATACAGGGGTGGGATACGAGCAGTACTTC

j_call: TRBJ2-2
clone_size: -
d_call: -
v_call: TRBV4-1
cdr3_aa: CASSSQGGSNTGELFF
cdr3_nt: TGCGCCAGCAGCTCCCAGGGGGGATCGAACACCGGGGAGCTGTTTTTT

j_call: TRBJ1-5
clone_size: once
d_call: TRBD1
v_call: TRBV4-1
cdr3_aa: CASSQNYRGTGQPQHF
cdr3_nt: TGCGCCAGCAGCCAAAATTACAGGGGAACAGGCCAGCCCCAGCATTTT

j_call: TRBJ2-3
clone_size: -
d_call: -
v_call: TRBV5-1
cdr3_aa: CASPEGHGSSSTDTQYF
cdr3_nt: TGCGCCAGCCCGGAAGGGCACGGATCCTCTAGCACAGATACGCAGTATTTT

j_call: TRBJ1-2
clone_size: -
d_call: -
v_call: TRBV7-2
cdr3_aa: CASGGPNYGYTF
cdr3_nt: TGTGCCAGTGGAGGGCCTAACTATGGCTACACCTTC

j_call: TRBJ2-7
clone_size: -
d_call: TRBD1
v_call: TRBV7-2
cdr3_aa: CASSRQGTYEQYF
cdr3_nt: TGTGCCAGCAGCAGACAGGGTACCTACGAGCAGTACTTC

j_call: TRBJ2-2
clone_size: -
d_call: -
v_call: TRBV27
cdr3_aa: CASRSSYRGITGELFF
cdr3_nt: TGTGCCAGCCGTTCTTCGTATCGGGGGATCACCGGGGAGCTGTTTTTT

j_call: TRBJ2-7
clone_size: -
d_call: TRBD1
v_call: TRBV5-1
cdr3_aa: CASSLDARGLEQYF
cdr3_nt: TGCGCCAGCAGCTTGGACGCCAGGGGGCTTGAGCAGTACTTC

j_call: TRBJ2-1
clone_size: -
d_call: TRBD1
v_call: TRBV7-6
cdr3_aa: CASSLATGQGHEQFF
cdr3_nt: TGTGCCAGCAGCTTAGCGACCGGACAGGGGCATGAGCAGTTCTTC

j_call: TRBJ1-2
clone_size: -
d_call: TRBD1
v_call: TRBV11-3
cdr3_aa: CASSLDSRDRGAYGYTF
cdr3_nt: TGTGCCAGCAGCTTAGACTCTCGGGACAGGGGCGCGTATGGCTACACCTTC

j_call: TRBJ2-7
clone_size: few
d_call: TRBD2
v_call: TRBV5-1
cdr3_aa: CASRGLAGAGRDEQYF
cdr3_nt: TGCGCCAGCAGGGGCCTAGCGGGGGCCGGCCGGGACGAGCAGTACTTC